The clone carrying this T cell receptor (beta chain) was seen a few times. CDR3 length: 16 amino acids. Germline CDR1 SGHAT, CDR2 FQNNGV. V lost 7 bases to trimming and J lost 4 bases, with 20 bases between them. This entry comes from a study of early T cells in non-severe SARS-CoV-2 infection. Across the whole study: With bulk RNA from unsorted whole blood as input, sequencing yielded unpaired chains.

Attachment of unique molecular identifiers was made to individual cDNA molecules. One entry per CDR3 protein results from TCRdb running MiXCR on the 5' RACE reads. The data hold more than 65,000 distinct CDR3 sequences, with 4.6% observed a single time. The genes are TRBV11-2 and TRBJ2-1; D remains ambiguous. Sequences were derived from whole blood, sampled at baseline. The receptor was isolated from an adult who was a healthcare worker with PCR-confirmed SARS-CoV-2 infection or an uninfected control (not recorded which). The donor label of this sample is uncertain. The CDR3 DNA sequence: TGTGCCAGCACCGATCCGGGTGTAGACCGGTACAATGAGCAGTTCTTC. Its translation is CASTDPGVDRYNEQFF.